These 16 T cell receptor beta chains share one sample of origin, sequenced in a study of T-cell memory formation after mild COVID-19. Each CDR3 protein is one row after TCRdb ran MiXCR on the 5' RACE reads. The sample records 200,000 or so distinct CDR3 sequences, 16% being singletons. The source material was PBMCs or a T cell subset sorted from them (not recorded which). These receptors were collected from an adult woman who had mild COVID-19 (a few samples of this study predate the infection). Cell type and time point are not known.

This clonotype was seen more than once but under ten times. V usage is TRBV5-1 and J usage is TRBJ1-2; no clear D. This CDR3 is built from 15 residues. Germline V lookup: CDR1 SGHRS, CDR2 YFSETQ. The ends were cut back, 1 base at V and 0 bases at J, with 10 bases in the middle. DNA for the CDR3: TGCGCCAGCAGCTTGTCTGGGGTGGCTAACTATGGCTACACCTTC. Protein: CASSLSGVANYGYTF.

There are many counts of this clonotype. The CDR3 nucleotides are TGCGCCAGCAGCCATGATAACTTGTGGGGCTACACCTTC. Residues: CASSHDNLWGYTF. The chain has TRBV4-3 and TRBJ1-2; D unclear. This CDR3 has 13 residues. Germline V gene sequence: CDR1 LGHNA, CDR2 YSLEER. V shed 3 bases and J shed 8 bases, with 13 bases lying between them.

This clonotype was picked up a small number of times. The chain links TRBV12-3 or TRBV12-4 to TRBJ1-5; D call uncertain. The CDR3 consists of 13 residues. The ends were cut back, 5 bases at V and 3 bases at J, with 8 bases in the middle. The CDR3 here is CASSPSFNQPQHF. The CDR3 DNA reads TGTGCCAGCAGTCCTTCGTTCAATCAGCCCCAGCATTTT.

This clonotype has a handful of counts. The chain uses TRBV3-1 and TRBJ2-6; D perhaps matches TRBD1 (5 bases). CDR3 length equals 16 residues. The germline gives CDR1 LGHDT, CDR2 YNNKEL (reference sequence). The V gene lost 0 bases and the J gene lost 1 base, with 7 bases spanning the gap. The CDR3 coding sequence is TGTGCCAGCAGCCAAGAACCAGGGTCTGGGGCCAACGTCCTGACTTTC. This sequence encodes CASSQEPGSGANVLTF.

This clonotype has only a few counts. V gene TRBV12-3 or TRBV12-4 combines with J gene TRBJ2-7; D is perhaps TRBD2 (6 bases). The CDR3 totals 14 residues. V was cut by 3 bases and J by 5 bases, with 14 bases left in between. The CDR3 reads CASSFVGAGNEQYF. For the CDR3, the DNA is TGTGCCAGCAGTTTCGTTGGCGCGGGGAACGAGCAGTACTTC.

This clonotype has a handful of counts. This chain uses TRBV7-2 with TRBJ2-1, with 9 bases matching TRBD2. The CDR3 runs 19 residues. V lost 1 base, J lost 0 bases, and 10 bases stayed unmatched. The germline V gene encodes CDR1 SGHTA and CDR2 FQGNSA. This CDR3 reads CASSLGVGAGGYSYNEQFF. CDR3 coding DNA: TGTGCCAGCAGCTTAGGAGTCGGTGCGGGAGGGTACTCCTACAATGAGCAGTTCTTC.

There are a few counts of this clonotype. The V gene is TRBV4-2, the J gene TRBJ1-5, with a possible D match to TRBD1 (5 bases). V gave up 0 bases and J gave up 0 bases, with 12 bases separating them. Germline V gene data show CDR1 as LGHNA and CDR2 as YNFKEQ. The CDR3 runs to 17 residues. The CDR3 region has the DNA TGTGCCAGCAGCCAAGATGGTGGGGGGATTAGCAATCAGCCCCAGCATTTT. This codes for CASSQDGGGISNQPQHF.

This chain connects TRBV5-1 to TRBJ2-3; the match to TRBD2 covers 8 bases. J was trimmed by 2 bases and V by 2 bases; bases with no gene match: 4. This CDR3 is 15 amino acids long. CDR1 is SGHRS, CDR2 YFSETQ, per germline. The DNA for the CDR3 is TGCGCCAGCAGCTTTGGCGGACTAGCCACAGATACGCAGTATTTT. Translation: CASSFGGLATDTQYF.

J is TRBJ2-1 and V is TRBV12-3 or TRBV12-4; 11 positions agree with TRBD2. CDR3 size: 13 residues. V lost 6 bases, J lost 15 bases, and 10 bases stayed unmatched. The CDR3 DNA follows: TGTGCCAGCAGCCCAAGTATTAGCGGGAGGGCGTTCTTC. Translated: CASSPSISGRAFF.

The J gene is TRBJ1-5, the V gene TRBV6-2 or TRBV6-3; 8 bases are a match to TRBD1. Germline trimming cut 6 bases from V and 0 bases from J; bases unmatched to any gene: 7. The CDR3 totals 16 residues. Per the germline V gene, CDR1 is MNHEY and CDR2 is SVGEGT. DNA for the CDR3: TGTGCCAGCAGCCCCGGACAGGGCCCTAGCAATCAGCCCCAGCATTTT. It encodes CASSPGQGPSNQPQHF.

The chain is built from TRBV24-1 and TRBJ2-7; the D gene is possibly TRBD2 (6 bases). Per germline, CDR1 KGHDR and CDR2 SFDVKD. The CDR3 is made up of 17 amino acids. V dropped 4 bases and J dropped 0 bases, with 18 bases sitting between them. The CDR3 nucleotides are TGTGCCACCAGTGACAACTCCGGGACTGTCAGCTCCTACGAGCAGTACTTC. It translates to CATSDNSGTVSSYEQYF.

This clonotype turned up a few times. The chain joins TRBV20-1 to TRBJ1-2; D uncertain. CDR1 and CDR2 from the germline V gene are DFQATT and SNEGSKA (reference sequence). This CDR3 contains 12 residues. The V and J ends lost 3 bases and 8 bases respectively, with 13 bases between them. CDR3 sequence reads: CSASASGMGYTF. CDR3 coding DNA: TGCAGTGCTAGCGCATCTGGGATGGGCTACACCTTC.

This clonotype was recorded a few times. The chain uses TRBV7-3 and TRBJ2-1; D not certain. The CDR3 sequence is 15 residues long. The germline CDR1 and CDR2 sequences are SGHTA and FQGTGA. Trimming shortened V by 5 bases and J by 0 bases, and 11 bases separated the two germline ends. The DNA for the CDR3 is TGTGCCAGCAGCGAATTTCAGGCCTCCTACAATGAGCAGTTCTTC. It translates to CASSEFQASYNEQFF.

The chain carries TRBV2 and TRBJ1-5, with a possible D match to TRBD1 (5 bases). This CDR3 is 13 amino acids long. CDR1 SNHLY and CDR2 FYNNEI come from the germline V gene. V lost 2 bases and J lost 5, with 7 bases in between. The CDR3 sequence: CASSESGYQPQHF. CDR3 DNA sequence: TGTGCCAGCAGTGAATCAGGGTATCAGCCCCAGCATTTT.

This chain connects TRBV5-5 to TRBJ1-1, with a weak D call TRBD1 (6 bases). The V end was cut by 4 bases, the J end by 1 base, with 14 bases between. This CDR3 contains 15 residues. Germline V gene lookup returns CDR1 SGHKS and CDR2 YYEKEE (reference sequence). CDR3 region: CASSQGNLRNTEAFF. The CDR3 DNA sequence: TGTGCCAGCAGCCAGGGGAACCTGAGGAACACTGAAGCTTTCTTT.

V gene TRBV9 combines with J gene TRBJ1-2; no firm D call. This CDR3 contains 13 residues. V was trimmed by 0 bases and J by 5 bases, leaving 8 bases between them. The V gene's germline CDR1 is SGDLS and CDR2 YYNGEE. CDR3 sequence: CASSVVDGYGYTF. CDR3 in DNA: TGTGCCAGCAGCGTAGTGGACGGTTATGGCTACACCTTC.